The 16 T cell receptor beta chains listed next were all sequenced from one sample in a study of cytomegalovirus exposure and HLA in healthy donors. Sequencing was performed with immunoSEQ multiplex PCR; in TCRdb, only in-frame clones are kept and a portion is missing. The table records around 150,000 clones, 85% to 90% of them present only once. Sequenced sample: PBMCs. The receptors originated from a woman aged 18-29 years in good health and CMV-seropositive.

CDR3 in DNA: TGCAGCGTTGGTTTACGCCTTGCCAGGGGGCGAGAGACCCAGTACTTC. Encoded protein: CSVGLRLARGRETQYF. The chain employs TRBV29-1 and TRBJ2-5; 8 bases are a match to TRBD1. From germline, CDR1 is SQVTM and CDR2 ANQGSEA. The CDR3 is 16 residues long. The ends lost 4 bases at V and 4 bases at J; junction bases unmatched: 14.

The chain carries TRBV4-1 and TRBJ1-2; tentatively, D is TRBD1 (5 bases). V lost 4 bases and J lost 3, with 12 bases in between. Germline assignment: CDR1 MGHRA and CDR2 YSYEKL. This CDR3 comprises 14 residues. The CDR3 DNA reads as TGCGCCAGCAGCCGACCCGGGGGTGACTATGGCTACACCTTC. This gives the protein CASSRPGGDYGYTF.

This chain connects TRBV30 to TRBJ2-5; 7 bases map to TRBD2. CDR1 and CDR2 from the germline V gene are GTSNPN and SVGIG (reference sequence). The CDR3 covers 13 residues. V shed 3 bases, J shed 4 bases, and the junction held 5 bases outside the gene matches. CDR3 residues: CAWSAGVGETQYF. The CDR3 nucleotides are TGTGCCTGGAGCGCGGGGGTTGGAGAGACCCAGTACTTC.

The J gene is TRBJ1-2, the V gene TRBV9, with D perhaps matching TRBD1 (5 bases). CDR3 size: 15 residues. Germline V lookup: CDR1 SGDLS, CDR2 YYNGEE. V was pared by 0 bases and J by 0 bases, with 9 bases between. This CDR3 reads CASSVAGAANYGYTF. As DNA, the CDR3 is TGTGCCAGCAGCGTAGCTGGGGCGGCTAACTATGGCTACACCTTC.

This clone turned up a few times. The CDR3 region has the DNA TGTGCCAGCAGCTTAGATTACTATATGAGACTAGCGGGAGTTACAGATACGCAGTATTTT. It encodes CASSLDYYMRLAGVTDTQYF. The V and J genes are TRBV11-3 and TRBJ2-3; TRBD2 agrees at 12 bases. Germline loops: CDR1 SGHNT, CDR2 YENEEA. This CDR3 has 20 amino acids. After removal of 0 bases from V and 3 bases from J, the junction contained 13 bases not matched to a gene.

Only one count was recorded for this clone. CDR3 DNA sequence: TGTGCCAGCAGTCAAGGACTAGCGGCAGAGACCCAGTACTTC. Translated, it gives CASSQGLAAETQYF. This chain links TRBV27 with TRBJ2-5; the match to TRBD2 covers 10 bases. CDR3 length equals 14 residues. Trimming took 5 bases from V and 4 from J; bases not matched to a gene: 4. CDR1 MNHEY and CDR2 SMNVEV come from the germline V gene (reference sequence).

The genes are TRBV5-6 and TRBJ1-2; a weak D match, TRBD1 (5 bases). The CDR3 contains 13 residues. V gave up 4 bases and J gave up 5 bases, with 12 bases separating them. Per germline, CDR1 SGHDT and CDR2 YYEEEE. The CDR3 spells CASSTRVGYGYTF. CDR3 coding DNA: TGTGCCAGCAGCACCAGGGTAGGGTATGGCTACACCTTC.

The chain joins TRBV5-6 to TRBJ2-1; 8 bases fit TRBD1. V lost 2 bases and J lost 4; bases outside the gene matches: 2. The CDR3 length is 14 residues. Per the germline V gene, CDR1 is SGHDT and CDR2 is YYEEEE. CDR3 bases: TGTGCCAGCAGCTTACAGGGGGTTTACAATGAGCAGTTCTTC. Encoded protein: CASSLQGVYNEQFF.

J is TRBJ1-5 and V is TRBV19; D not resolved. The CDR3 covers 14 residues. CDR1 and CDR2 (germline): LNHDA, SQIVND (reference sequence). V was trimmed by 6 bases and J by 1 base, leaving 10 bases between them. In DNA, the CDR3 is TGTGCCAGTAGCCTTGGCCGAAGCAATCAGCCCCAGCATTTT. Translating it yields CASSLGRSNQPQHF.

In its sample, this clone was seen once. The chain uses TRBV7-3 and TRBJ2-2; D is perhaps TRBD1 (5 bases). The germline gives CDR1 SGHTA, CDR2 FQGTGA. With 0 bases removed from V and 5 bases from J, the gap between germline ends came to 13 bases. This CDR3 region has 16 residues. CDR3 coding DNA: TGTGCCAGCAGCTTAACCAGGAGACAGAGGACCGGGGAGCTGTTTTTT. Translating it yields CASSLTRRQRTGELFF.

This sequence joins TRBV25-1 and TRBJ1-2; 7 bases agree with TRBD1. V was clipped by 6 bases and J by 8 bases; unmatched bases: 9. Germline CDR1 reads MGHDK; CDR2 reads SYGVNS. The CDR3 runs 13 residues. The chain's CDR3 is CASSYPGGRGYTF. The CDR3 DNA is TGTGCCAGCAGCTACCCAGGGGGTCGGGGCTACACCTTC.

J is TRBJ1-5 and V is TRBV25-1; 9 bases align to TRBD1. The ends lost 3 bases at V and 6 bases at J; junction bases unmatched: 6. The CDR3 loop spans 15 amino acids. CDR1 and CDR2 (germline): MGHDK, SYGVNS. The CDR3 sequence: CASSERGTGSQPQHF. CDR3 nucleotide sequence: TGTGCCAGCAGTGAGCGCGGGACAGGGAGTCAGCCCCAGCATTTT. Drawing the rest from reference TRBV25-1 and TRBJ1-5, the complete variable domain is EADIYQTPRYLVIGTGKKITLECSQTMGHDKMYWYQQDPGMELHLIHYSYGVNSTEKGDLSSESTVSRIRTEHFPLTLESARPSHTSQYLCASSERGTGSQPQHFGDGTRLSIL.

The rearrangement uses TRBV2 and TRBJ2-1; D is uncertain. The CDR3 totals 12 residues. Germline V gene data show CDR1 as SNHLY and CDR2 as FYNNEI. The V end lost 4 bases, the J end lost 11 bases, and 12 bases lay between the germline ends. The CDR3 region is CASSVIVLQQFF. The CDR3 coding sequence is TGTGCCAGCAGTGTTATAGTTCTTCAGCAGTTCTTC.

This sequence joins TRBV7-8 and TRBJ2-1; 12 bases map to TRBD2. Germline V gives CDR1 SGHVS, CDR2 FQNEAQ. This CDR3 has 15 residues. Unmatched junction bases numbered 1, after V lost 4 bases and J lost 3 bases. CDR3: CASSSTSGSYNEQFF. The CDR3 nucleotides are TGTGCCAGCAGCTCGACTAGCGGGAGCTACAATGAGCAGTTCTTC.

V is TRBV19 and J is TRBJ2-3, with 7 bases that match TRBD2. The germline V gene encodes CDR1 LNHDA and CDR2 SQIVND (reference sequence). The CDR3 loop spans 15 amino acids. With V trimmed by 6 bases and J by 4 bases, 10 bases remained unmatched. The CDR3 DNA reads as TGTGCCAGTAGCCAAAATACAGCGGGACCAGATACGCAGTATTTT. This translates into CASSQNTAGPDTQYF.

The rearrangement uses TRBV2 and TRBJ2-7; the D is unclear. This CDR3 comprises 14 residues. Germline V gene data show CDR1 as SNHLY and CDR2 as FYNNEI. Trimming pared 7 bases from V and 5 bases from J, leaving 18 bases between. The CDR3 nucleotides read TGTGCCAGCAACGATGTCGAGCCTGGTCACGAGCAGTACTTC. It translates to CASNDVEPGHEQYF. The variable domain in full, with the rest retrieved from reference TRBV2 and TRBJ2-7, is EPEVTQTPSHQVTQMGQEVILRCVPISNHLYFYWYRQILGQKVEFLVSFYNNEISEKSEIFDDQFSVERPDGSNFTLKIRSTKLEDSAMYFCASNDVEPGHEQYFGPGTRLTVT.